This T cell receptor beta chain was sequenced during a study of T cell responses to AZD1222 COVID-19 vaccine (dated by TCRdb to 2020 to 2023). About the full investigation: A total of over 230 trial participants underwent TCR sequencing, of whom more than 200 had received two doses of AZD1222 and about 25 had received two doses of the MenACWY control vaccine. Trial participants were enrolled into age subgroups of 18-55, 56-69 and 70-plus years, which contained 148, 28 and 57 TCR-sequenced participants, respectively. Findings and caveats that apply to the study as a whole: No day 14 peak-response samples were available, so repertoires were characterized only after the peak T cell response. The whole spike protein was spanned by vaccine-associated CD4 TCRs, and dominant responses were seen in regions 160-218 and 743-854. Conclusions about previously exposed vaccinees are limited because only a handful of AZD1222 recipients were SARS-CoV-2 seropositive at baseline. Participants were mostly white British, with more females than males. The authors suggested clonal diversity may have been underestimated. The 56-69-year group was small, and its depth increase did not reach significance, likely because of low power. Nearly half of unique spike-specific TCRs reportedly recognized epitopes outside regions mutated in the B.1.351 and B.1.1.7 variants. After two AZD1222 doses, both the breadth and the depth of spike-specific TCRs were significantly higher than at day 0 and than in MenACWY recipients.

The time point label of this sample denotes: about 28 days (+/-7) after the second vaccine dose. AZD1222 recipients whose second dose came at about 4 weeks and those whose second dose came at about 12 weeks were combined into one group, since spike-specific TCR depth and breadth did not differ between the two schedules. The vaccinee samples were drawn from two UK trials, COV001 and COV002, one of which was a single-blind randomized controlled phase 2/3 trial testing AZD1222 (ChAdOx1 nCoV-19) in healthy adults. Trial participant PBMC samples were collected at day 0 and day 28 after the second dose for TCRbeta chain sequencing. The CDR3 regions of human TCRbeta chains were analyzed by immunosequencing. The authors' analysis ran thus. TCRs in the repertoires were matched against a reference library of SARS-CoV-2-specific TCRs that had been generated with the MIRA antigen-specificity platform. Breadth meant the fraction of unique TCRs that were SARS-CoV-2-associated, whereas depth meant the fraction of total T cells that were SARS-CoV-2-associated. Each spike-specific TCR was assigned to its reactive spike region and to a CD4 or CD8 class using the MIRA data. Log10-transformed breadth and depth values were compared by one-way ANOVA with Sidak's multiple comparisons tests. As stored in TCRdb, this immuneACCESS dataset retains in-frame rearrangements with V and J assigned. A fraction of the clones does not appear; measured against another copy, unresolved V genes explain less than half of the discrepancy, and the remainder lacks a known reason. The DNA was the basis for D and trimming; V, J and clone size are from that table. This sample holds 75,000 to 85,000 clones; roughly 85% were observed only once. The ten most abundant clones make up 11% of the sample.

Concerning this clone itself: No cognate antigen has been identified for it. No qualities accompany the bases; no much larger clone lies one base away.

Reading from cysteine to phenylalanine, the CDR3 counts 16 amino acids. Kept here is only the CDR3 DNA, which spans 48 bases and is read in frame from base 1. Trimmed from V: 0 bases; trimmed from J: 0 bases; junction bases lacking a gene match: 5. Looking up the germline V gene yields CDR1 LGHNA and CDR2 YSLEER. The TCR originated in an adult who received the AZD1222 COVID-19 vaccine. Here the sequenced sample was peripheral blood, taken 28 days after the second AZD1222 dose. The receptor chain draws on TRBV4-3 and TRBJ2-7, with TRBD1 identical over 7 junction bases. The CDR3 protein: CASSQDLTGSSYEQYF. The nucleotide sequence is given as TGCGCCAGCAGCCAAGATCTGACAGGGAGCTCCTACGAGCAGTACTTC.